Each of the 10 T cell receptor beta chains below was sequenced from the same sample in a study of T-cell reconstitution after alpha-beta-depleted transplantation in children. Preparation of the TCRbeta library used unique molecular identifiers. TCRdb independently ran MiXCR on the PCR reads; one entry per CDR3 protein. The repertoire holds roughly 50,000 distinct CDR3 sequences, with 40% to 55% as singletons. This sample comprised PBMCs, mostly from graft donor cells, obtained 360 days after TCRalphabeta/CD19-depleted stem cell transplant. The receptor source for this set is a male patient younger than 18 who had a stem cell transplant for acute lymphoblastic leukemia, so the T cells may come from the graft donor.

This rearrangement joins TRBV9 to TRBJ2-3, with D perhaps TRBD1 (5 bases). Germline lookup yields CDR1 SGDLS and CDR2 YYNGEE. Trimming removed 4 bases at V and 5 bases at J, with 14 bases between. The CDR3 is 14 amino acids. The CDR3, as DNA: TGTGCCAGCAGCCCCCCAGGGTTGCGAGATACGCAGTATTTT. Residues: CASSPPGLRDTQYF.

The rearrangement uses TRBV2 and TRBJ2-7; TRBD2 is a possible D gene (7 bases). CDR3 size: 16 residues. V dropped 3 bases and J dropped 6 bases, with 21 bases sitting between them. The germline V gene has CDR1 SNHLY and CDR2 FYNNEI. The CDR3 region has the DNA TGTGCCAGCAGTGATAGGGGGGGCTCACGAGGTGGCGAGCAGTACTTC. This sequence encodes CASSDRGGSRGGEQYF.

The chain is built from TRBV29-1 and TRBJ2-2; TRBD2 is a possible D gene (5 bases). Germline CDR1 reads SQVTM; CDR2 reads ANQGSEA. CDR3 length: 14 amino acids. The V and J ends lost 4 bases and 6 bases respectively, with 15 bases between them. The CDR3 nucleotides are TGCAGCGTTGGGACGTCCACGGGGTCCGGGGAGCTGTTTTTT. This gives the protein CSVGTSTGSGELFF.

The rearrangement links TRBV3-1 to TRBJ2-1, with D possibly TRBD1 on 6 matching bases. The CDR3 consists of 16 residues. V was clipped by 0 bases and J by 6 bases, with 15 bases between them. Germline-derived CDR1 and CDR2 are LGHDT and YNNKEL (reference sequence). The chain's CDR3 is CASSQEFRTAFNEQFF. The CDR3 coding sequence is TGTGCCAGCAGCCAAGAATTCAGGACAGCTTTCAATGAGCAGTTCTTC.

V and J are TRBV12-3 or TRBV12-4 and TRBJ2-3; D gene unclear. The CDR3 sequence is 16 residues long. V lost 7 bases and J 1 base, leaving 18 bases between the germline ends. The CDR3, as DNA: TGTGCCAGCAATGGAGTGGACGTTGTGGGCACAGATACGCAGTATTTT. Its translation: CASNGVDVVGTDTQYF.

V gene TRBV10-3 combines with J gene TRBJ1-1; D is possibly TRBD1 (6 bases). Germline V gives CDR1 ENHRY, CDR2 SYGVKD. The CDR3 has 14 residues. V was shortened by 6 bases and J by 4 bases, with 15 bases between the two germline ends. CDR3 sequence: CAIRRRTDLTEAFF. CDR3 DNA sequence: TGTGCCATCAGACGTCGGACAGACCTCACTGAAGCTTTCTTT.

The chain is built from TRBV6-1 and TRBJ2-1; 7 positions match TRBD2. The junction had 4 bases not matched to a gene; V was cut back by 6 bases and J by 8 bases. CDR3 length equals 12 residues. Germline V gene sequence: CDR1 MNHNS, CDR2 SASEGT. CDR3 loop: CASSGLGDEQFF. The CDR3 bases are TGTGCCAGCAGCGGACTAGGGGATGAGCAGTTCTTC.

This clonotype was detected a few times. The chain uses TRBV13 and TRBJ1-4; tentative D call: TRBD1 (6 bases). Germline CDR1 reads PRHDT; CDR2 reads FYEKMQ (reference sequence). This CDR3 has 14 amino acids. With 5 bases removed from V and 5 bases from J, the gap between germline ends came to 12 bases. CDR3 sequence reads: CASSIGRGNEKLFF. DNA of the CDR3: TGTGCCAGCAGCATCGGAAGGGGGAATGAAAAACTGTTTTTT.

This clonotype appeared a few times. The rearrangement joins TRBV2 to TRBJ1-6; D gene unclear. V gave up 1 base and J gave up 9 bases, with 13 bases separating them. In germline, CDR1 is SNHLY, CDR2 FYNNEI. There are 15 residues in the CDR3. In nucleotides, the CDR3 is TGTGCCAGCAGTGAAGGGGTCCCCAATCTTTCACCCCTCCACTTT. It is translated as CASSEGVPNLSPLHF. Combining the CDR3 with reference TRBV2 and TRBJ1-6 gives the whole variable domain EPEVTQTPSHQVTQMGQEVILRCVPISNHLYFYWYRQILGQKVEFLVSFYNNEISEKSEIFDDQFSVERPDGSNFTLKIRSTKLEDSAMYFCASSEGVPNLSPLHFGNGTRLTVT.

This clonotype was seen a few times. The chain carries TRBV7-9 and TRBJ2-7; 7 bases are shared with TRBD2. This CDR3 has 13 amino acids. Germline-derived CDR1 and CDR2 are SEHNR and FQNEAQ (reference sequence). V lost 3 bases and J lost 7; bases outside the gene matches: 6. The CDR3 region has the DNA TGTGCCAGCAGCTTGGGACTATCCTTGGAGCAGTACTTC. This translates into CASSLGLSLEQYF.